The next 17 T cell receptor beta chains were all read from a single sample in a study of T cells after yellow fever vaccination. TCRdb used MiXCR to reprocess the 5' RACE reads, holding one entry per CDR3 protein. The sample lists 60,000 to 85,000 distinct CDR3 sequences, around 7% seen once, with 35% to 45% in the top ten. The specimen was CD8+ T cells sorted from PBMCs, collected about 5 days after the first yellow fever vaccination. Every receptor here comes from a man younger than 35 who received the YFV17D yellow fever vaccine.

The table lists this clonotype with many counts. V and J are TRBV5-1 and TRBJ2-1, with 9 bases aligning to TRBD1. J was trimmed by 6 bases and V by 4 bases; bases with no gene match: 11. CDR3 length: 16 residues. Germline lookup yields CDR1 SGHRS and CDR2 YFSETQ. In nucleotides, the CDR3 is TGCGCCAGCAGCCACCGGGACAGGGAGATAGGCAATGAGCAGTTCTTC. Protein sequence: CASSHRDREIGNEQFF.

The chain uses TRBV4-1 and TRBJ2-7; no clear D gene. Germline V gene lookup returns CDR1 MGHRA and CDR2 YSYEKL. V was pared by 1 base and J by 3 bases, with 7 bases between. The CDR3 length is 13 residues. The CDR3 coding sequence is TGCGCCAGCAGCCAAGGCGTAGACTACGAGCAGTACGTC. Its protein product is CASSQGVDYEQYV.

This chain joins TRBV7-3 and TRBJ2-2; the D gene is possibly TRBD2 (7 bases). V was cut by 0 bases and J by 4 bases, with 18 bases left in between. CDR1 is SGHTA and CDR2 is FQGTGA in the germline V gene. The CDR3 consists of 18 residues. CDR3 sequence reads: CASSLTGGAGRVTGELFF. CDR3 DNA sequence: TGTGCCAGCAGCTTAACTGGGGGGGCCGGCAGGGTCACCGGGGAGCTGTTTTTT.

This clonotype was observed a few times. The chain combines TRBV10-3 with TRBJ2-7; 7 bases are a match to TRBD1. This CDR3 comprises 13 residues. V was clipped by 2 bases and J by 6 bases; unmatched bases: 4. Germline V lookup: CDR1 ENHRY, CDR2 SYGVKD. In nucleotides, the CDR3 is TGTGCCATCAGTGAGACAGGGGTTCGCGAGCAGTACGTC. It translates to CAISETGVREQYV.

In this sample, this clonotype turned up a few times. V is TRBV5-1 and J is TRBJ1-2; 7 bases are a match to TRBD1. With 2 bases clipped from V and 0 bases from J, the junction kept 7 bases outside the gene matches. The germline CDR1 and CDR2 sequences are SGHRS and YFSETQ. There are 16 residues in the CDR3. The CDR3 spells CASSFRDSGANYGYTF. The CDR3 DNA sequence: TGCGCCAGCAGCTTCCGGGACAGTGGAGCTAACTATGGCTACACCTTC.

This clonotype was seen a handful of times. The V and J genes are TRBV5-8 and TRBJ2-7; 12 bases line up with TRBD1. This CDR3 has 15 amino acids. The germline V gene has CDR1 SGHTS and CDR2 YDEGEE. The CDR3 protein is CASSLGQGAAYEQYV. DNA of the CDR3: TGTGCCAGCAGTTTGGGACAGGGGGCGGCCTACGAGCAGTACGTC.

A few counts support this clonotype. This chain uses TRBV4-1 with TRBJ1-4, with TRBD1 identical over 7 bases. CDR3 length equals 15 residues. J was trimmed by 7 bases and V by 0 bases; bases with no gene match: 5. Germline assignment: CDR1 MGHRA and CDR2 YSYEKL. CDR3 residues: CASSQDPGGGEKLFF. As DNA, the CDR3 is TGCGCCAGCAGCCAAGATCCAGGGGGAGGTGAAAAACTGTTTTTT.

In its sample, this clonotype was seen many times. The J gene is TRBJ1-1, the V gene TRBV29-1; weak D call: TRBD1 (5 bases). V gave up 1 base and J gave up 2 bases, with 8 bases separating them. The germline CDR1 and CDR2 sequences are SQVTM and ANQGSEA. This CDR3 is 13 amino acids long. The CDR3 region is CSVEGGFNTEAFF. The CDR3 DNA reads TGCAGCGTTGAAGGGGGGTTCAACACTGAAGCTTTCTTT.

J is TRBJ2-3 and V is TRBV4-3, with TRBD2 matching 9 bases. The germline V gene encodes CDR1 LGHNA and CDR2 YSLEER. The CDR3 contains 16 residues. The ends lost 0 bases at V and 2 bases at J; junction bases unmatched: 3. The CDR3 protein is CASSQDLAGHTDTQYF. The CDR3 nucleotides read TGCGCCAGCAGCCAAGATCTAGCGGGGCACACAGATACGCAGTATTTT.

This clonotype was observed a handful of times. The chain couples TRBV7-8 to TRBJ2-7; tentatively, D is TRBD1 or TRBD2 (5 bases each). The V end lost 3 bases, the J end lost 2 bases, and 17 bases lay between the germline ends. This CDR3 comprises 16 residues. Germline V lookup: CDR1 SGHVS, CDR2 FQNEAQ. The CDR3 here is CASSFQRGRGAYEQYF. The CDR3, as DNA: TGTGCCAGCAGCTTTCAACGGGGCAGAGGGGCCTACGAGCAGTACTTC.

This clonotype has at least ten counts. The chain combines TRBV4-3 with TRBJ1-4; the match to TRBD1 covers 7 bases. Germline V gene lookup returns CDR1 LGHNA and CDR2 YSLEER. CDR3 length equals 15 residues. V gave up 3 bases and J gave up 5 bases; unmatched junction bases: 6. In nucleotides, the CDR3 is TGCGCCAGCAGCCATAAGTCCAGGGGGAATGAAAAACTGTTTTTT. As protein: CASSHKSRGNEKLFF.

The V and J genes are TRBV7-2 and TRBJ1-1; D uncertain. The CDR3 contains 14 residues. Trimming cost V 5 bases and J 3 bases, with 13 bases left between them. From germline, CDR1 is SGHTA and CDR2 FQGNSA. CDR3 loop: CASSPSLGYTEAFF. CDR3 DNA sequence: TGTGCCAGCAGCCCCAGCTTGGGGTACACTGAAGCTTTCTTT.

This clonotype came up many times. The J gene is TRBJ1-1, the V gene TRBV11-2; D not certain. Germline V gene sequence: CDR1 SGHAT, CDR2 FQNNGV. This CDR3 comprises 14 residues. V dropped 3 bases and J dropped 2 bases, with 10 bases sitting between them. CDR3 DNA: TGTGCCAGCAGCTTTATCGAGACTAACACTGAAGCTTTCTTT. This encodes CASSFIETNTEAFF.

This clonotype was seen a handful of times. The CDR3 loop is CASSQLLPRTGVEETQYF. As DNA, the CDR3 is TGCGCCAGCAGCCAGCTACTTCCTCGGACAGGGGTCGAAGAGACCCAGTACTTC. The chain joins TRBV4-3 to TRBJ2-5; 9 positions agree with TRBD1. The ends lost 3 bases at V and 3 bases at J; junction bases unmatched: 14. The CDR3 has 18 amino acids. The germline gives CDR1 LGHNA, CDR2 YSLEER.

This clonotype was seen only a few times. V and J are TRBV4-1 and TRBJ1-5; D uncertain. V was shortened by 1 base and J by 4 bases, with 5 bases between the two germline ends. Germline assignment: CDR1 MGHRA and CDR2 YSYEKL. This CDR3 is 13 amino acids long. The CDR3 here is CASSQVRNQPQHF. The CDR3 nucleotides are TGCGCCAGCAGCCAAGTGCGAAATCAGCCCCAGCATTTT.

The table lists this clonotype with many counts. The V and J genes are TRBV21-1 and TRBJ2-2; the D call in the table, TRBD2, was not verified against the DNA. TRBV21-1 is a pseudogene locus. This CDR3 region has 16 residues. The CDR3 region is CASSKALAGNTGELFF. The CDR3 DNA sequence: TGTGCCAGCAGCAAAGCGCTAGCGGGGAACACCGGGGAGCTGTTTTTT.

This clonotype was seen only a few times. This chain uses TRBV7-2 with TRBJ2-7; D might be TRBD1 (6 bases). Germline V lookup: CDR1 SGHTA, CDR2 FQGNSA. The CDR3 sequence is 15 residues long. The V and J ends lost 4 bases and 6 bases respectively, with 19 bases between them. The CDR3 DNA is TGTGCCAGCAGCTGGGCTGCAGGGGATTCGGGCGAGCAGTACTTC. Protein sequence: CASSWAAGDSGEQYF.